This T cell receptor (beta chain) was captured in a study of blood T cell repertoires in COVID-19. Overall study: Samples of COVID-19 (acute and convalescent) were obtained from the United States, Italy and Spain. Sample material is recorded as cDNA or gDNA derived from T cells, B-cell-depleted T cells, or PBMCs.

Per the study methods: Amplified reference gene primers provided the basis for estimating nucleated cell counts. TCRdb's table, derived via immunoSEQ multiplex PCR, lists solely in-frame clones and lacks some. For V, J and clone size, that table is used; D and trimming come from the DNA. The sample has about 140,000 clones, approximately 78% seen once; the top ten hold less than 5%. CDR1 and CDR2 (germline): SGHRS, YFSETQ. CDR3 length equals 16 residues. The V and J ends lost 0 bases and 2 bases, in that order; junction bases with no gene match: 6. This TCR was sampled from an elderly woman with acute or convalescent COVID-19. J is TRBJ2-7 and V is TRBV5-1; 9 bases are a match to TRBD2. The sequenced material came from peripheral blood. The CDR3 sequence: CASSLAAGGLTYEQYF. CDR3 bases: TGCGCCAGCAGCTTGGCAGCGGGGGGCCTCACCTACGAGCAGTACTTC.